This T cell receptor beta chain was captured in a study of T cell changes during pregnancy in multiple sclerosis. Germline V gene sequence: CDR1 SGHVS, CDR2 FNYEAQ. The CDR3 consists of 14 residues. Trimming cost V 1 base and J 6 bases; bases outside gene matches: 1. Produced via immunoSEQ multiplex PCR; TCRdb's table is partial and in-frame only. The sample lists more than 70,000 clones, roughly 91% occurring once. V is TRBV7-6 and J is TRBJ2-2, with 8 bases aligning to TRBD1. The source is a female donor in good health, enrolled as a control in a pregnancy study. The sequenced sample was peripheral blood, obtained after pregnancy. This chain's CDR3 is CASSLGQGPGELFF. In nucleotides, the CDR3 is TGTGCCAGCAGCTTAGGACAGGGGCCCGGGGAGCTGTTTTTT.